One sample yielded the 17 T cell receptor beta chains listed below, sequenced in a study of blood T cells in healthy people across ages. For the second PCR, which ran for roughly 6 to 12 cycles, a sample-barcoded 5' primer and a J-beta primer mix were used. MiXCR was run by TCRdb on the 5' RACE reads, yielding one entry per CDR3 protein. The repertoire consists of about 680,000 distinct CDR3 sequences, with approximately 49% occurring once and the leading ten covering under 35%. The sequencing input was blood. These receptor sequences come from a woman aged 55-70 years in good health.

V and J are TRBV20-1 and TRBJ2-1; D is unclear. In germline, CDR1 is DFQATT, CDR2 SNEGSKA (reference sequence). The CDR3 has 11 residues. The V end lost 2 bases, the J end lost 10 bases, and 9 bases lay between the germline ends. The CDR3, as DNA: TGCAGTGCTAGACTAGGAACGGAGCAGTTCTTC. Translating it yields CSARLGTEQFF.

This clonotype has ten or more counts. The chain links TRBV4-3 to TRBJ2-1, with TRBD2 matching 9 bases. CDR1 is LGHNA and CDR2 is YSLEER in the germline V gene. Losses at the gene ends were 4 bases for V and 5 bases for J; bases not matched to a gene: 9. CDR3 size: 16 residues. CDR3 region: CASSRDLSGGDNEQFF. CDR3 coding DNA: TGCGCCAGCAGCCGGGATCTTAGCGGGGGTGACAATGAGCAGTTCTTC.

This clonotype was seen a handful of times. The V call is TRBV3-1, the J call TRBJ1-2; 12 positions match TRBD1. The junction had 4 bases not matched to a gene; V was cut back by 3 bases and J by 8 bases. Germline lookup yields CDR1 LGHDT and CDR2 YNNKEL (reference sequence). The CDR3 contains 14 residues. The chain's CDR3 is CASSQGQGANGYTF. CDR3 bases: TGTGCCAGCAGCCAGGGACAGGGGGCGAACGGCTACACCTTC.

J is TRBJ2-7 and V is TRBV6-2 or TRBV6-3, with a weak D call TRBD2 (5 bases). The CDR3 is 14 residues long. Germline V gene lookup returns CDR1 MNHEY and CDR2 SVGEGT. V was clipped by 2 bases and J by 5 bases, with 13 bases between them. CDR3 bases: TGTGCCAGCAGTTACAGCGCTAGCCCACACGAGCAGTACTTC. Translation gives CASSYSASPHEQYF.

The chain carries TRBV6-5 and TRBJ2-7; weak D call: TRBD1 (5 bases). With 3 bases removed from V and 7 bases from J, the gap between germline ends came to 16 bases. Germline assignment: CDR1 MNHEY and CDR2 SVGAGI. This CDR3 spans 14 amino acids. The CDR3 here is CASSYRQPLGEQYF. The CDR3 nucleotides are TGTGCCAGCAGTTATCGACAGCCCCTGGGAGAGCAGTACTTC.

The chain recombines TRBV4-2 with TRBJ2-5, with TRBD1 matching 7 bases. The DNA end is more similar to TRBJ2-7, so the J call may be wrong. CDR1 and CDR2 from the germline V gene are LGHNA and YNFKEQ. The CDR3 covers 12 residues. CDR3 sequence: CASTRDSYEQYF. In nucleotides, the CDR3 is TGTGCCAGCACCAGGGACAGCTACGAGCAGTACTTC.

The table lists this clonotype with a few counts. The CDR3, as DNA: TGTGCCAGCACCCCGTCAGGGAGCGGTTACAATGAGCAGTTCTTC. As protein: CASTPSGSGYNEQFF. The chain is built from TRBV28 and TRBJ2-1; the D gene could be TRBD1 or TRBD2 (5 bases each). The CDR3 sequence is 15 residues long. The germline gives CDR1 MDHEN, CDR2 SYDVKM. V was cut by 7 bases and J by 4 bases, with 17 bases left in between.

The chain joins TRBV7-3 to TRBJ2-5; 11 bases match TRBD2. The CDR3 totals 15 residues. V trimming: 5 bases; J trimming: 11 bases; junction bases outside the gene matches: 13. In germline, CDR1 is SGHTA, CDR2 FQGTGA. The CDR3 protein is CASSPPGTSGTKQYF. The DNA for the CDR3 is TGTGCCAGCAGCCCACCCGGGACTAGCGGAACCAAGCAGTACTTC. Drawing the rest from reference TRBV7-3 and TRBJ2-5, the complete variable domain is GAGVSQTPSNKVTEKGKYVELRCDPISGHTALYWYRQSLGQGPEFLIYFQGTGAADDSGLPNDRFFAVRPEGSVSTLKIQRTERGDSAVYLCASSPPGTSGTKQYFGPGTRLLVL.

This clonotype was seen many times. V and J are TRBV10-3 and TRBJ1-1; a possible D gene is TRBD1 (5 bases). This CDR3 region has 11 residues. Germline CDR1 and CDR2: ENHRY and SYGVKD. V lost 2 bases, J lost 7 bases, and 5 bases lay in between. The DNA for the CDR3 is TGTGCCATCAGTGAGAGGGGTGAAGCTTTCTTT. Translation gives CAISERGEAFF.

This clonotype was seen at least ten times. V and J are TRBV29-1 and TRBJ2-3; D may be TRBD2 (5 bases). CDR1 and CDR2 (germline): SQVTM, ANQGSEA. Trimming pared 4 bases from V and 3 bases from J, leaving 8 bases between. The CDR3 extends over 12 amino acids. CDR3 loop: CSVAPGTDTQYF. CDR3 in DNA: TGCAGCGTTGCGCCGGGGACAGATACGCAGTATTTT.

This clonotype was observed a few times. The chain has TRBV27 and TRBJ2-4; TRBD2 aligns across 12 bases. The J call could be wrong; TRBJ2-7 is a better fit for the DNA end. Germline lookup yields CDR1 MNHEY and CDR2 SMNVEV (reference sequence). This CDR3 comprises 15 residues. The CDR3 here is CASSPRTSGNNEQYF. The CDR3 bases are TGTGCCAGCAGCCCAAGGACTAGCGGGAACAACGAGCAGTACTTC.

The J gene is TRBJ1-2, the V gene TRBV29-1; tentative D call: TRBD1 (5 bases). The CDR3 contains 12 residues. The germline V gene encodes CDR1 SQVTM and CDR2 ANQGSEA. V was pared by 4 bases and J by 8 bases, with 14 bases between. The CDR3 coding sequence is TGCAGCGTTGCCGAGGGACGCGGAGGCTACACCTTC. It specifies CSVAEGRGGYTF.

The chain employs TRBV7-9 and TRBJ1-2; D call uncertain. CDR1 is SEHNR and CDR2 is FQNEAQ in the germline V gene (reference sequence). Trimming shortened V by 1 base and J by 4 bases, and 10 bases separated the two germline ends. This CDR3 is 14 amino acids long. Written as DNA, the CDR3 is TGTGCCAGCAGCTTAGTCTTGAGAGGCTATGGCTACACCTTC. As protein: CASSLVLRGYGYTF.

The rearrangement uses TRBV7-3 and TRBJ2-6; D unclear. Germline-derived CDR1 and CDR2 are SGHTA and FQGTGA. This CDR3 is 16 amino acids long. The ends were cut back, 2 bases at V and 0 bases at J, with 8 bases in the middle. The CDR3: CASSLYLSSGANVLTF. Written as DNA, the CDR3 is TGTGCCAGCAGCTTATACCTTAGCTCTGGGGCCAACGTCCTGACTTTC. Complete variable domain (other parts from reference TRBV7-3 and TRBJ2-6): GAGVSQTPSNKVTEKGKYVELRCDPISGHTALYWYRQSLGQGPEFLIYFQGTGAADDSGLPNDRFFAVRPEGSVSTLKIQRTERGDSAVYLCASSLYLSSGANVLTFGAGSRLTVL.

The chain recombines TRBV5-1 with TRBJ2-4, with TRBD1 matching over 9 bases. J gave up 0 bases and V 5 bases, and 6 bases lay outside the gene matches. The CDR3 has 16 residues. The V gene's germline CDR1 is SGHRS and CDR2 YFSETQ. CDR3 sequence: CASRHGQGLAKNIQYF. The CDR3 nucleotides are TGCGCCAGCAGACATGGACAGGGGCTAGCCAAAAACATTCAGTACTTC.

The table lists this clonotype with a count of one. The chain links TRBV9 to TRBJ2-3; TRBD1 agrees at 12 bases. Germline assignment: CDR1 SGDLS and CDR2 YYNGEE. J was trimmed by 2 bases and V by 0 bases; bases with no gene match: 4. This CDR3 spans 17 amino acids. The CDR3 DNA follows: TGTGCCAGCAGCGTAGCCCGGGACAGGGGGCTCACAGATACGCAGTATTTT. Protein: CASSVARDRGLTDTQYF.

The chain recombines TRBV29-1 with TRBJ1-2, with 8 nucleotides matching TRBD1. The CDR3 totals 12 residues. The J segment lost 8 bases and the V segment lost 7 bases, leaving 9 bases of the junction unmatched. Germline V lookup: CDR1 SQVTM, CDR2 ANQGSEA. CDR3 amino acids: CSANRGAQGYTF. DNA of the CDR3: TGCAGCGCCAACAGGGGGGCGCAAGGCTACACCTTC. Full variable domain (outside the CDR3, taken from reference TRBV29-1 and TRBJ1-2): SAVISQKPSRDICQRGTSLTIQCQVDSQVTMMFWYRQQPGQSLTLIATANQGSEATYESGFVIDKFPISRPNLTFSTLTVSNMSPEDSSIYLCSANRGAQGYTFGSGTRLTVV.